These T cell receptor beta chains were read from a single sample in a study of blood T cell repertoires in COVID-19. Assay: immunoSEQ multiplex PCR; the TCRdb copy retains only in-frame clones and omits some. The table has roughly 76,000 clones, roughly 90% seen once. Sequences were obtained from PBMCs or T cells enriched from blood (not recorded which). Receptors were obtained from a woman between 45 and 60 years old with acute COVID-19. Each CDR3 is given with its conserved first and last residue. The order of the fields is D gene, V gene, CDR3 protein. D genes are given only for firm matches.

>NA|TRBV29-1
CSVNSGPSTDTQYF
>NA|TRBV19
CASSKNRDSNQPQHF
>NA|TRBV6-5
CASSYVFRTINTEAFF
>TRBD1|TRBV5-5
CASRDRGGTGELFF
>TRBD1|TRBV6-2/TRBV6-3
CASSARGRSNQPQHF
>TRBD2|TRBV7-9
CASSLPNRLAEVNYNEQFF
>NA|TRBV20-1
CSARSYGYTF
>NA|TRBV19
CASSAGYNSPLHF
>TRBD2|TRBV5-1
CASSVSGREDTQYF
>TRBD1|TRBV3-1/TRBV3-2
CASSPRGTGIGELFF
>NA|TRBV28
CASSDFFGPRENYGYTF
>NA|TRBV4-1
CASSHLLNLENTEAFF
>NA|TRBV29-1
CSVARGSNQPQHF
>TRBD1|TRBV19
CASSMRQGAYNEQFF
>TRBD2|TRBV2
CASSQNGLAGEGQYF
>TRBD2|TRBV7-2
CASTLGGGKNTGELFF
>NA|TRBV20-1
CSAIDSGADTQYF
>TRBD2|TRBV5-1
CASSLVGGRATDTQYF
>NA|TRBV19
CASKQGTRYYGYTF
>TRBD1|TRBV28
CASRNRDRTLHF
>TRBD1|TRBV30
CAWGQGGDQPQHF
>NA|TRBV11-3
CASSLDTSAGPLHF
>TRBD1|TRBV7-6
CASSYTGGRNEQYF
>NA|TRBV5-6
CASSFNGGVVDTQYF
>NA|TRBV14
CASSAYRVFNEQYF
>TRBD1|TRBV5-1
CASSLAIPGQVTYEQYF
>TRBD1|TRBV18
CASSRTGENEQFF
>NA|TRBV6-5
CASSYQGKSYEQYF
>TRBD1|TRBV11-2
CASSLEDRVSYEQYF
>TRBD1|TRBV19
CASSTAQGEFGYTF
>TRBD1|TRBV7-2
CASSRTGINQPQHF
>TRBD2|TRBV18
CASSSGLAGKENEQFF
>NA|TRBV27
CASSYGRDSPLHF
>NA|TRBV4-1
CASSLQSETYEQYF
>NA|TRBV4-2
CASSQGTMRETQYF
>TRBD2|TRBV9
CASSVGTSGSWGTQYF
>NA|TRBV7-2
CASTWGRLYSGNTIYF
>TRBD2|TRBV15
CATSRDGLAGYEQFF
>TRBD1|TRBV12-5
CASGLLRGQGIYEQYF
>NA|TRBV5-8
CASSWGGLSWNTEAFF
>TRBD2|TRBV11-2
CASRQPGGRTDTQYF